This TCR beta chain was captured in a study of T cells expressing NK-cell markers. Study-wide results and caveats: The dominant NKG2C+ clonotypes represented about 1.0-7.5% of CD8+ T cells in six donors. These clonotypes, the leaders elsewhere, also led the CD3+CD56-NKG2C+ fraction in four donors.

In generating TCR beta cDNA, 5'RACE template switching with UMIs was used. Reprocessing the 5' RACE reads, TCRdb reports a single entry for every CDR3 protein and omits DNA. The listing records hundreds of thousands of distinct CDR3 sequences. On this clonotype: Its target is unknown.

Germline CDR1 reads LGHDT; CDR2 reads YNNKEL (reference sequence). The CDR3 has 16 amino acids. The sequencing sample was made of blood T cells: a sorted CD56 or NKG2C T cell subset, CD4+ or CD8+ T cells, or bulk PBMC T cells (not recorded which). The chain couples TRBV3-1 to TRBJ2-3; TCRdb returns TRBD2, unconfirmable since there is no DNA. This TCR derives from a woman between 18 and 69 years old in good health. CDR3 region: CASSQGPSGVTDTQYF.